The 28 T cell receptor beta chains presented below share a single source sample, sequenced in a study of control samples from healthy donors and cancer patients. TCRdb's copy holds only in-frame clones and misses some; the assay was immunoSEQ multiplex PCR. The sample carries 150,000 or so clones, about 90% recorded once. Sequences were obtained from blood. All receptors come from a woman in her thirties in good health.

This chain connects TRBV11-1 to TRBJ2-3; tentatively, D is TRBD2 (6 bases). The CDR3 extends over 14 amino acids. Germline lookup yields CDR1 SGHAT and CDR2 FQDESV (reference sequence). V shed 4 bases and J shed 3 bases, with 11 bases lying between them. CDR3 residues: CASSSGTLTDTQYF. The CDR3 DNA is TGTGCCAGCAGCTCCGGGACTTTAACAGATACGCAGTATTTT.

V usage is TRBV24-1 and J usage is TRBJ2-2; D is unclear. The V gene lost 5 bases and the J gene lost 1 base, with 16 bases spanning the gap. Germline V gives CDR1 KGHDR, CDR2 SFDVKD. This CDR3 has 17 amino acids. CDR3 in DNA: TGTGCCACCAGTGCTAACCCTGGACGGAGGAACACCGGGGAGCTGTTTTTT. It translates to CATSANPGRRNTGELFF.

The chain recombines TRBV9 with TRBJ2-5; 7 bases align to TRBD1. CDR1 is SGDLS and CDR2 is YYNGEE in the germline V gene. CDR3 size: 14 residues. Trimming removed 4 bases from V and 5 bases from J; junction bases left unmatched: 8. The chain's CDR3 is CASSLFLTGETQYF. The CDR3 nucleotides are TGTGCCAGCAGCCTCTTCCTGACAGGGGAGACCCAGTACTTC.

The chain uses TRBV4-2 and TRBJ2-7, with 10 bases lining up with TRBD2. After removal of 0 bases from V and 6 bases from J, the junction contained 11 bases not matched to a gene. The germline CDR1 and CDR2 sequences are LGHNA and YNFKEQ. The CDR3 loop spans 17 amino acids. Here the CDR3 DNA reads TGTGCCAGCAGCCAAGATGATCTAACTAGCGGGAATCTCGAGCAGTACTTC. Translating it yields CASSQDDLTSGNLEQYF.

Here the CDR3 reads CASSTNPSLYEQYF. CDR3 in DNA: TGCGCCAGCAGCACGAACCCAAGCCTCTACGAGCAGTACTTC. The chain combines TRBV5-1 with TRBJ2-7; D remains ambiguous. The CDR3 loop spans 14 amino acids. V was pared by 4 bases and J by 3 bases, with 14 bases between. CDR1 is SGHRS and CDR2 is YFSETQ in the germline V gene.

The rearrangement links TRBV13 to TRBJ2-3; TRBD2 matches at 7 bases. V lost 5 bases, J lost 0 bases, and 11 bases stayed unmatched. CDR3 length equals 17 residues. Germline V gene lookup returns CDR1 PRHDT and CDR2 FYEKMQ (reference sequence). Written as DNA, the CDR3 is TGTGCCAGCAGCGGTGAGGCTAGCGGAACTAGCACAGATACGCAGTATTTT. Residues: CASSGEASGTSTDTQYF.

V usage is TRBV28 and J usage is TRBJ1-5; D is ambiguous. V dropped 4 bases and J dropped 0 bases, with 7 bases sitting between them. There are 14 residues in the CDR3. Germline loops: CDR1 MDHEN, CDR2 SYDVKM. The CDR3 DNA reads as TGTGCCAGCAGTTCCGAGTATAGCAATCAGCCCCAGCATTTT. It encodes CASSSEYSNQPQHF.

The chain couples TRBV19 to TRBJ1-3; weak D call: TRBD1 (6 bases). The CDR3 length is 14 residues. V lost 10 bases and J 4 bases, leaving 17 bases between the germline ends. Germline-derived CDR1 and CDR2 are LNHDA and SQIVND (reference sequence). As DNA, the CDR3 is TGTGCCACCGCGTTAACAGGGTCGGGAAACACCATATATTTT. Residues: CATALTGSGNTIYF. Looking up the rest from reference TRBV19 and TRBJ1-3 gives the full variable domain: DGGITQSPKYLFRKEGQNVTLSCEQNLNHDAMYWYRQDPGQGLRLIYYSQIVNDFQKGDIAEGYSVSREKKESFPLTVTSAQKNPTAFYLCATALTGSGNTIYFGEGSWLTVV.

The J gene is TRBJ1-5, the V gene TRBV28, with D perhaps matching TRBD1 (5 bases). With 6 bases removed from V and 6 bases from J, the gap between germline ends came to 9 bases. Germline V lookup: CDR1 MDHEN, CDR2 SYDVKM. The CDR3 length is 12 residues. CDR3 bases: TGTGCCAGCAGGGTCCAGGGTCAGCCCCAGCATTTT. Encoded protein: CASRVQGQPQHF.

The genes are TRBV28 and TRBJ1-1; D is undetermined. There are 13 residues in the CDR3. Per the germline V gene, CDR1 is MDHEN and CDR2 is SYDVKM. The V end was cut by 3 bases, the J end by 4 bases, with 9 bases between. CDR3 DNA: TGTGCCAGCAGTTTTTCCCCTCGCACTGAAGCTTTCTTT. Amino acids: CASSFSPRTEAFF. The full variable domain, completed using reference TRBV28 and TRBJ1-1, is DVKVTQSSRYLVKRTGEKVFLECVQDMDHENMFWYRQDPGLGLRLIYFSYDVKMKEKGDIPEGYSVSREKKERFSLILESASTNQTSMYLCASSFSPRTEAFFGQGTRLTVV.

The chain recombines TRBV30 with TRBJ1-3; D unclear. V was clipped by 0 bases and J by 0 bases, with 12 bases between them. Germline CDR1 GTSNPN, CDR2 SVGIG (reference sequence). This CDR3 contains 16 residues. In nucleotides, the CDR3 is TGTGCCTGGAGTGTACTGACTGCCAGCTCTGGAAACACCATATATTTT. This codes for CAWSVLTASSGNTIYF.

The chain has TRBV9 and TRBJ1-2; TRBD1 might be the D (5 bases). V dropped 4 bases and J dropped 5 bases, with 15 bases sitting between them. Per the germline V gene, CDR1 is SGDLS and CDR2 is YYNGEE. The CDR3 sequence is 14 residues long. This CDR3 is CASSTGGGAYGYTF. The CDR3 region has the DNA TGTGCCAGCAGCACCGGCGGAGGGGCTTATGGCTACACCTTC.

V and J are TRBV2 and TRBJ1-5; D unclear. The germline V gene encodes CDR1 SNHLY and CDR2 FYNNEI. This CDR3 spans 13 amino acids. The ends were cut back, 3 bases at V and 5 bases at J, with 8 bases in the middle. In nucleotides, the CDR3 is TGTGCCAGCAGTGATGGTAGATATCAGCCCCAGCATTTT. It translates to CASSDGRYQPQHF.

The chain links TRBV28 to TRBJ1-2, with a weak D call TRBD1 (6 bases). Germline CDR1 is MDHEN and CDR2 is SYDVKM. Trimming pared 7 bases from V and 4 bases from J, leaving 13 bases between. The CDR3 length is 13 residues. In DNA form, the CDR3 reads TGTGCCAGCACCGGACAGCTAATCTATGGCTACACCTTC. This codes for CASTGQLIYGYTF.

CDR3 DNA sequence: TGTGCCAGTAGTACTTCCCGGGGAAATAACAATCAGCCCCAGCATTTT. This translates into CASSTSRGNNNQPQHF. The rearrangement links TRBV19 to TRBJ1-5, with unresolved D. The CDR3 is 16 residues long. Germline-derived CDR1 and CDR2 are LNHDA and SQIVND (reference sequence). V lost 4 bases and J 3 bases, leaving 16 bases between the germline ends. Supplemented by reference TRBV19 and TRBJ1-5, the full variable domain reads DGGITQSPKYLFRKEGQNVTLSCEQNLNHDAMYWYRQDPGQGLRLIYYSQIVNDFQKGDIAEGYSVSREKKESFPLTVTSAQKNPTAFYLCASSTSRGNNNQPQHFGDGTRLSIL.

The CDR3: CASSLNTPTNYGYTF. DNA of the CDR3: TGTGCCAGCAGCTTAAACACCCCAACTAACTATGGCTACACCTTC. The chain combines TRBV7-9 with TRBJ1-2; D not resolved. The CDR3 covers 15 residues. Germline V lookup: CDR1 SEHNR, CDR2 FQNEAQ (reference sequence). The V gene lost 2 bases and the J gene lost 0 bases, with 10 bases spanning the gap. The full variable domain, completed using reference TRBV7-9 and TRBJ1-2, is DTGVSQNPRHKITKRGQNVTFRCDPISEHNRLYWYRQTLGQGPEFLTYFQNEAQLEKSRLLSDRFSAERPKGSFSTLEIQRTEQGDSAMYLCASSLNTPTNYGYTFGSGTRLTVV.

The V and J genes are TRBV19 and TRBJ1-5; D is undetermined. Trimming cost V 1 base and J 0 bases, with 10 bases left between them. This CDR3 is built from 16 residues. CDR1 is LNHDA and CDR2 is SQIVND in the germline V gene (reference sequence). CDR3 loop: CASSIVVGLSNQPQHF. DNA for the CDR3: TGTGCCAGTAGTATAGTCGTTGGACTTAGCAATCAGCCCCAGCATTTT.

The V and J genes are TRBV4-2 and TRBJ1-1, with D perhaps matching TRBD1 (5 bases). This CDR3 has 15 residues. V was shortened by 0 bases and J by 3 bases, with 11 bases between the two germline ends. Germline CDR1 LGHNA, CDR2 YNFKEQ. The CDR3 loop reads CASSQDVRGDTEAFF. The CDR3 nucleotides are TGTGCCAGCAGCCAAGACGTCCGGGGGGACACTGAAGCTTTCTTT.

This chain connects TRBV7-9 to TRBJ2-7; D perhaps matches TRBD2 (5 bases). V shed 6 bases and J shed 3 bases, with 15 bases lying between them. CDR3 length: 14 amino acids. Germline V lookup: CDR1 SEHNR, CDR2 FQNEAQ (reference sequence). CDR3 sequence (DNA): TGTGCCAGCAGTCTAGCAGAAGAGGACTACGAGCAGTACTTC. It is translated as CASSLAEEDYEQYF. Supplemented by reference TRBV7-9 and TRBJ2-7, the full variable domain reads DTGVSQNPRHKITKRGQNVTFRCDPISEHNRLYWYRQTLGQGPEFLTYFQNEAQLEKSRLLSDRFSAERPKGSFSTLEIQRTEQGDSAMYLCASSLAEEDYEQYFGPGTRLTVT.

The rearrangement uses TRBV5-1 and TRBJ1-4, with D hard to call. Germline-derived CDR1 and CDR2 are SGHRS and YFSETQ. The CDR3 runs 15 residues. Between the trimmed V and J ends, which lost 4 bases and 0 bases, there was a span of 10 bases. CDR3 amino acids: CASSRTAATNEKLFF. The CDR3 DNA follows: TGCGCCAGCAGCAGGACGGCTGCAACTAATGAAAAACTGTTTTTT. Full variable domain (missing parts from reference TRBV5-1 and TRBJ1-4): KAGVTQTPRYLIKTRGQQVTLSCSPISGHRSVSWYQQTPGQGLQFLFEYFSETQRNKGNFPGRFSGRQFSNSRSEMNVSTLELGDSALYLCASSRTAATNEKLFFGSGTQLSVL.

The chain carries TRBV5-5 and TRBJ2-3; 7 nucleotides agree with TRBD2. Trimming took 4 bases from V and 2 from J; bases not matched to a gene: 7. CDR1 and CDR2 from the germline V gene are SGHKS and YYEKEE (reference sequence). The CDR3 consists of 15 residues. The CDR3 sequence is CASSLSLAPTDTQYF. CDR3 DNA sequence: TGTGCCAGCAGCCTCTCACTAGCGCCCACAGATACGCAGTATTTT.

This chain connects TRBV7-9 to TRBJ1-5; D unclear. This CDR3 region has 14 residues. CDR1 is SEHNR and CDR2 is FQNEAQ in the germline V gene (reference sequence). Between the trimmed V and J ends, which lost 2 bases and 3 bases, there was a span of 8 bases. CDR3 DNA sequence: TGTGCCAGCAGCTTACCCGGGAACAATCAGCCCCAGCATTTT. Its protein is CASSLPGNNQPQHF.

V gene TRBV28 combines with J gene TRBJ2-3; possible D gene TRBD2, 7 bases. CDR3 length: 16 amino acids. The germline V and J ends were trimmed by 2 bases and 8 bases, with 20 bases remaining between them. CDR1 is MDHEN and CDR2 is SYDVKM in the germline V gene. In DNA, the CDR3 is TGTGCCAGCAGTTTAGGGGGGGCGCTAGGGCAGGGTACGCAGTATTTT. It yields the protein CASSLGGALGQGTQYF.

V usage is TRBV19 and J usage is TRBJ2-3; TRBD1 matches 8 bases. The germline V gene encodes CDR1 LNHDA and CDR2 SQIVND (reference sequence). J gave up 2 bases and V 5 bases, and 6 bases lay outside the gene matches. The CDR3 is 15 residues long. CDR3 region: CASSPGQGTTDTQYF. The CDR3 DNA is TGTGCCAGTAGTCCCGGACAGGGCACCACAGATACGCAGTATTTT.

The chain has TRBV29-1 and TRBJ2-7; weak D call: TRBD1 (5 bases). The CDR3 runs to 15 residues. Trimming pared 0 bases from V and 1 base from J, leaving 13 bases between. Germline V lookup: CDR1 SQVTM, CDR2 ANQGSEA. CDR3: CSVEETGQESYEQYF. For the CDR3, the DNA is TGCAGCGTTGAAGAAACAGGACAAGAATCCTACGAGCAGTACTTC.

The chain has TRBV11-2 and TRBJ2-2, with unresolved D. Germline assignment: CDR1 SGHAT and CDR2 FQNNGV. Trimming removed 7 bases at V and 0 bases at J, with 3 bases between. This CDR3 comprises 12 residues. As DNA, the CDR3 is TGTGCCAGCAAGGCGAACACCGGGGAGCTGTTTTTT. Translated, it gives CASKANTGELFF.

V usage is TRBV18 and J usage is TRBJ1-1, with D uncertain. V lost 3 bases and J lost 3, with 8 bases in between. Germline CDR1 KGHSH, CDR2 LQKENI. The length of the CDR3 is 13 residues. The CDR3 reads CASSPPEYTEAFF. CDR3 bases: TGTGCCAGCTCACCCCCCGAATACACTGAAGCTTTCTTT.

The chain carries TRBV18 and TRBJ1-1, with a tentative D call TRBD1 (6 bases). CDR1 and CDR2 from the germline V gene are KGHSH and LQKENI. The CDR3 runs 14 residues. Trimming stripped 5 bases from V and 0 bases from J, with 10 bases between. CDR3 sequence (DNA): TGTGCCAGCTCAATACAGGGCCTGAACACTGAAGCTTTCTTT. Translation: CASSIQGLNTEAFF.